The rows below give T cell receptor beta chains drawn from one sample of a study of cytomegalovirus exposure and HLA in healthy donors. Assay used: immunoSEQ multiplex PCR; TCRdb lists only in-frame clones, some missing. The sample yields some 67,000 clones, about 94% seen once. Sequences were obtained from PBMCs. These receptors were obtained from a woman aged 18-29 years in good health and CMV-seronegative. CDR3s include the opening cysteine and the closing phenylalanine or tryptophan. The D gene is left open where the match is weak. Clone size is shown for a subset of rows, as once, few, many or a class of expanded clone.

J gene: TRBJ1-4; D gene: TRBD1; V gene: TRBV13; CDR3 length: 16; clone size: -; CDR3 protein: CASSNRDSATNEKLFF; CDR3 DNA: TGTGCCAGCAGCAACCGGGACAGCGCAACTAATGAAAAACTGTTTTTT
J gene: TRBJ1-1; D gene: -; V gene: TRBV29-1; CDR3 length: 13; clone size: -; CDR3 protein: CSVRGGLNTEAFF; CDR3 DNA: TGCAGCGTTAGAGGGGGACTGAACACTGAAGCTTTCTTT
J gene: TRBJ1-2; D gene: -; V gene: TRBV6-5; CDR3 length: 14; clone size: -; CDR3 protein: CASSYSLQGLGYTF; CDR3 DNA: TGTGCCAGCAGTTACTCGCTTCAGGGTTTAGGCTACACCTTC
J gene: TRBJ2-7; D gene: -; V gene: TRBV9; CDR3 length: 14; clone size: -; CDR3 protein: CASSVRPSSYEQYF; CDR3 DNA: TGTGCCAGCAGCGTTCGGCCTAGCTCCTACGAGCAGTACTTC
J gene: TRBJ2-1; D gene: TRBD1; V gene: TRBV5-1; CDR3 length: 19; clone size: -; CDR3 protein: CASSLAKEDSGQENQEQFF; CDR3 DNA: TGCGCCAGCAGCTTGGCCAAGGAGGATTCGGGACAGGAGAATCAAGAGCAGTTCTTC
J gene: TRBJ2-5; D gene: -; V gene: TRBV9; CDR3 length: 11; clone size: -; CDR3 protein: CASGPQETQYF; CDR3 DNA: TGTGCCAGCGGGCCTCAAGAGACCCAGTACTTC
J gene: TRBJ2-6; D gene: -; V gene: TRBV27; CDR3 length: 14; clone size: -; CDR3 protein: CASSPRVRANVLTF; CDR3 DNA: TGTGCCAGCAGCCCGCGCGTTCGAGCCAACGTCCTGACTTTC
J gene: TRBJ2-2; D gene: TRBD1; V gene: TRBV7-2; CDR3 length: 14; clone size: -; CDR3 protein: CASASEGARGELFF; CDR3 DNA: TGTGCCAGCGCCTCCGAGGGGGCGCGCGGGGAGCTGTTTTTT
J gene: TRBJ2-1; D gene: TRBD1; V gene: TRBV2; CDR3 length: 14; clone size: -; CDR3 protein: CASGDRSSYNEQFF; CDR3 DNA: TGTGCCAGCGGGGACAGAAGCTCCTACAATGAGCAGTTCTTC
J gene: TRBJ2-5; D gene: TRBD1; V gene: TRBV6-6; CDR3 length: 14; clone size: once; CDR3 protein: CASNRGEMQETQYF; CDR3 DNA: TGTGCCAGCAACAGGGGTGAGATGCAAGAGACCCAGTACTTC
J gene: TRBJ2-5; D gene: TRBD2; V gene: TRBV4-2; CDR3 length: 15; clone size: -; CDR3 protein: CASSQISGGSETQYF; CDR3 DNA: TGTGCCAGCAGCCAAATTAGCGGGGGGTCAGAGACCCAGTACTTC
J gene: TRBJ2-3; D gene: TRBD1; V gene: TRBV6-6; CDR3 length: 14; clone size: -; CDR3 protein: CASRPTGKTDTQYF; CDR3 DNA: TGTGCCAGCAGGCCGACAGGGAAGACAGATACGCAGTATTTT
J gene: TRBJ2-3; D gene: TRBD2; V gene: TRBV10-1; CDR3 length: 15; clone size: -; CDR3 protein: CASSVHSGSSDTQYF; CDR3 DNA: TGCGCCAGCAGTGTACATAGCGGGAGCTCAGATACGCAGTATTTT
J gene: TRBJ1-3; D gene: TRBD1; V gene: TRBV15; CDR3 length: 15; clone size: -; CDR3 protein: CATSSGTGAGNTIYF; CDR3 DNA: TGTGCCACCAGCTCCGGGACAGGGGCAGGAAACACCATATATTTT
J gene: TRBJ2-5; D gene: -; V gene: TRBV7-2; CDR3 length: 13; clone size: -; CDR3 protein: CASSLAQQETQYF; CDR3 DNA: TGTGCCAGCAGCTTAGCACAACAAGAGACCCAGTACTTC
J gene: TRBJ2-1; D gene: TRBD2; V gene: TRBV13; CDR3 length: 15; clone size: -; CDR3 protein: CASSYTGTNLIEQFF; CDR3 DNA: TGTGCCAGCAGTTATACCGGGACTAACTTAATCGAGCAGTTCTTC
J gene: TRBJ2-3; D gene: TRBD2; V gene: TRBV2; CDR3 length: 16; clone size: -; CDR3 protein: CASSSSSGGAYDTQYF; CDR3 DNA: TGTGCCAGCAGTTCCTCTAGCGGGGGGGCATATGATACGCAGTATTTT
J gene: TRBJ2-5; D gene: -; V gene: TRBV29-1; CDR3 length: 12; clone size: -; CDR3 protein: CSAGGDQETQYF; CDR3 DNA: TGCAGCGCCGGCGGGGACCAAGAGACCCAGTACTTC
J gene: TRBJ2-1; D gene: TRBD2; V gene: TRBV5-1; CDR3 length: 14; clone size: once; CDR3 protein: CASSRAGGNNEQFF; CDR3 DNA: TGCGCCAGCAGCCGAGCGGGGGGTAACAATGAGCAGTTCTTC
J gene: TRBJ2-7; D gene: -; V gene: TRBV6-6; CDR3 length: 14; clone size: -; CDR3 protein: CASSYLGGGYEQYF; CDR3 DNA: TGTGCCAGCAGTTACCTTGGTGGCGGTTACGAGCAGTACTTC
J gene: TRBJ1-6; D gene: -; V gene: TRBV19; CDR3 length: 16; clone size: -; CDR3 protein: CASSIPGHRQHSPLHF; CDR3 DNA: TGTGCCAGTAGCATTCCGGGACATAGACAACATTCACCCCTCCACTTT
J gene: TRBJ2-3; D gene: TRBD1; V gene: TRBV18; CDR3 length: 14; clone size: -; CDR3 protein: CASSRGQSPDTQYF; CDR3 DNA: TGTGCCAGCTCGAGGGGACAGAGCCCAGATACGCAGTATTTT
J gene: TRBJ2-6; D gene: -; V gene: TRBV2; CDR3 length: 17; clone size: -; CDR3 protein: CASSTSRDIAGANVLTF; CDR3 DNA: TGTGCCAGCAGCACGTCCCGGGACATCGCGGGGGCCAACGTCCTGACTTTC
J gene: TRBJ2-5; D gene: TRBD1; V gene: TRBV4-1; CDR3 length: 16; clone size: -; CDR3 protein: CASSQDQGEFQETQYF; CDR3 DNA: TGCGCCAGCAGCCAAGATCAGGGGGAGTTCCAAGAGACCCAGTACTTC
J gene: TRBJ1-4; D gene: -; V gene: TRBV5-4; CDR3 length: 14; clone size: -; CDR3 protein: CASSLDRRNEKLFF; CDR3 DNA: TGTGCCAGCAGCTTGGACAGACGAAATGAAAAACTGTTTTTT
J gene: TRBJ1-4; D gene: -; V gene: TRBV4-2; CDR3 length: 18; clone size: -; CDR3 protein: CASSQDRGQEGRSEKLFF; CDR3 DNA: TGTGCCAGCAGCCAAGATCGAGGTCAGGAGGGGCGGAGTGAAAAACTGTTTTTT
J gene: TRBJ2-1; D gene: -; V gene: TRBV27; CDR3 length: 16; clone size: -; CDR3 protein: CASSGPGGRTYNEQFF; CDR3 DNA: TGTGCCAGCAGTGGCCCTGGTGGGAGAACCTACAATGAGCAGTTCTTC
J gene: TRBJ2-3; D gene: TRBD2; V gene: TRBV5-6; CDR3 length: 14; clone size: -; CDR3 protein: CASSLSGGADTQYF; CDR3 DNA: TGTGCCAGCAGCTTGAGCGGGGGGGCAGATACGCAGTATTTT
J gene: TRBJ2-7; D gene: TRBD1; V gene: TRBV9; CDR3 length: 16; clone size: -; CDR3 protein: CASSPRGDRVGDEQYF; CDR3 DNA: TGTGCCAGCAGCCCGCGAGGGGACAGGGTTGGGGACGAGCAGTACTTC
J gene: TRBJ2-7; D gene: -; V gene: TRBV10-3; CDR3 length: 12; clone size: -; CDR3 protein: CAISEKTGEQYF; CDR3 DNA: TGTGCCATCAGTGAGAAGACGGGCGAGCAGTACTTC
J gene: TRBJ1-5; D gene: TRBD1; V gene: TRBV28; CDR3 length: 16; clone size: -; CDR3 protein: CASSSPEGQLNQPQHF; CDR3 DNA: TGTGCCAGCAGTTCCCCTGAGGGACAGTTGAATCAGCCCCAGCATTTT
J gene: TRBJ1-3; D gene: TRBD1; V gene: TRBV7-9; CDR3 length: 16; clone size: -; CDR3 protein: CASSTPDRDSGNTIYF; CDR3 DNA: TGTGCCAGCAGCACCCCAGACAGGGACTCTGGAAACACCATATATTTT
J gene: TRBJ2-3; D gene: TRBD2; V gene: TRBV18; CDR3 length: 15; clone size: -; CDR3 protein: CASSLLAGNTDTQYF; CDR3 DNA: TGTGCCAGCTCACTACTAGCGGGAAACACAGATACGCAGTATTTT
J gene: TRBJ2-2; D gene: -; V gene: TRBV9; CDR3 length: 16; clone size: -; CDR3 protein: CASSVARFGVPGELFF; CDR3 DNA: TGTGCCAGCAGCGTGGCTAGGTTCGGGGTCCCCGGGGAGCTGTTTTTT
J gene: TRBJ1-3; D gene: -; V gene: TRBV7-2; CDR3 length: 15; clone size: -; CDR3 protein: CASSSTGLQGNTIYF; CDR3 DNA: TGTGCCAGCAGCTCTACAGGGTTACAGGGAAACACCATATATTTT
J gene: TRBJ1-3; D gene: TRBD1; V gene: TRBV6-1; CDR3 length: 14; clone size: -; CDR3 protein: CASNPGGPGNTIYF; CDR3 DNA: TGTGCCAGCAATCCAGGGGGTCCTGGAAACACCATATATTTT
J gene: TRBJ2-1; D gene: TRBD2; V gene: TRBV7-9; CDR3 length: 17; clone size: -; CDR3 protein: CASSLVGLAGVYNEQFF; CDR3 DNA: TGTGCCAGCAGCTTAGTGGGACTAGCGGGAGTCTACAATGAGCAGTTCTTC
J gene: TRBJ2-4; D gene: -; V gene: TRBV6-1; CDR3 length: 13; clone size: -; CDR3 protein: CASSAYGANIQYF; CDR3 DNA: TGTGCCAGCAGTGCCTATGGAGCAAACATTCAGTACTTC
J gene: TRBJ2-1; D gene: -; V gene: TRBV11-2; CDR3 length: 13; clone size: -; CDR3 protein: CASSLVPYNEQFF; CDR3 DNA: TGTGCCAGCAGCTTAGTCCCTTACAATGAGCAGTTCTTC
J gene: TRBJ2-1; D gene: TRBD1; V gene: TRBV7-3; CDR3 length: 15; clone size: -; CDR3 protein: CASSSGQGGSNEQFF; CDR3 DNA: TGTGCCAGCAGCTCGGGACAGGGGGGAAGCAATGAGCAGTTCTTC
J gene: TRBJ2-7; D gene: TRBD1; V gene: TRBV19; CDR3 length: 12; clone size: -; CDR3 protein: CATRTGGGEQYF; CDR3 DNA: TGTGCCACCAGGACAGGGGGCGGCGAGCAGTACTTC
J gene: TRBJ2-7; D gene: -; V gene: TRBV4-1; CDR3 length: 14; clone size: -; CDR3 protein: CASSQAPEDYEQYF; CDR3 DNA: TGCGCCAGCAGCCAAGCCCCGGAGGACTACGAGCAGTACTTC
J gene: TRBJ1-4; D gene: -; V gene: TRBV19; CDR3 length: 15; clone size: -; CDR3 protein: CASSGRTDPNEKLFF; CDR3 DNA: TGTGCCAGTAGTGGACGGACAGACCCTAATGAAAAACTGTTTTTT
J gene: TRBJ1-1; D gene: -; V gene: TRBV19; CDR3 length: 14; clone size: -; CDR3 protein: CASSIDARNTEAFF; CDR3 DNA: TGTGCCAGTAGTATAGACGCCAGGAACACTGAAGCTTTCTTT
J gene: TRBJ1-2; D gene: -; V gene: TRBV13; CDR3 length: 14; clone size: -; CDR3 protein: CASSEAGKRYGYTF; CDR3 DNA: TGTGCCAGCAGCGAAGCCGGGAAACGGTATGGCTACACCTTC
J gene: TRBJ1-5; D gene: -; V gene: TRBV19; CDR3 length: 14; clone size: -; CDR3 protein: CASSGDISNQPQHF; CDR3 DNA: TGTGCCAGTAGTGGGGACATAAGCAATCAGCCCCAGCATTTT
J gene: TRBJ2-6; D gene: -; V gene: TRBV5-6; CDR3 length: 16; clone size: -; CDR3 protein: CASSLKFLSGANVLTF; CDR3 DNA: TGTGCCAGCAGCTTGAAATTCCTCTCTGGGGCCAACGTCCTGACTTTC
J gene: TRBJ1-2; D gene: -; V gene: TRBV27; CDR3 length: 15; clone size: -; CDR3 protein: CASAESLTGHYGYTF; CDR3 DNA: TGTGCCAGCGCTGAGTCCTTAACAGGGCACTATGGCTACACCTTC
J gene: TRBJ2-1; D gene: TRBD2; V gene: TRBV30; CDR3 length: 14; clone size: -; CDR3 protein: CAWNKLAGGPVSFF; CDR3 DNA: TGTGCCTGGAACAAACTAGCGGGAGGGCCTGTTTCCTTCTTC
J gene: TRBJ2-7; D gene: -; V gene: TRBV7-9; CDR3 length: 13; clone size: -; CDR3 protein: CASSLTQGYEQYF; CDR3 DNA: TGTGCCAGCAGCTTGACCCAGGGCTACGAGCAGTACTTC
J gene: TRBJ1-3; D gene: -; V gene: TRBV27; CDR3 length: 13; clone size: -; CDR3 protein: CASSSRPGNTIYF; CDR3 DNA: TGTGCCAGCAGTTCGAGGCCTGGAAACACCATATATTTT
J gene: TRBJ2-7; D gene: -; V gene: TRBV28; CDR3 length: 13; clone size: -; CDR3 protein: CASSFSSSYEQYF; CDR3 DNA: TGTGCCAGCAGTTTCTCCAGCTCCTACGAGCAGTACTTC
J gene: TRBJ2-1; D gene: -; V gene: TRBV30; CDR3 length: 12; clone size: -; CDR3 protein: CAWSRAHNEQFF; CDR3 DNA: TGTGCCTGGAGCAGGGCCCACAATGAGCAGTTCTTC
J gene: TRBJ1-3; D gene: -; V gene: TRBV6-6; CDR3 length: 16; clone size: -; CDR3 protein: CASSYLDIMRGNTIYF; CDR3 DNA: TGTGCCAGCAGTTACTTGGACATAATGCGAGGAAACACCATATATTTT
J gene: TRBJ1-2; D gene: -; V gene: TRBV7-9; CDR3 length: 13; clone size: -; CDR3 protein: CASSLASGNGYTF; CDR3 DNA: TGTGCCAGCAGCTTAGCCAGCGGCAATGGCTACACCTTC
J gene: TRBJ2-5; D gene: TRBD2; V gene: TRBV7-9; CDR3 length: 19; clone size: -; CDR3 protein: CASSLASRIGGAWQETQYF; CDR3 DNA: TGTGCCAGCAGCTTAGCGAGTCGGATCGGGGGGGCCTGGCAAGAGACCCAGTACTTC
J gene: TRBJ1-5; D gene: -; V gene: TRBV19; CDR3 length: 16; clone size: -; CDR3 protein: CASSSTLGGGNQPQHF; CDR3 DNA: TGTGCCAGTAGTTCGACCCTGGGAGGAGGCAATCAGCCCCAGCATTTT
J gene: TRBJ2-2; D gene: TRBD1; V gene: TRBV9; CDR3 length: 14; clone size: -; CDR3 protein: CASSIGTGTGELFF; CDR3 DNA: TGTGCCAGCAGCATCGGGACAGGCACCGGGGAGCTGTTTTTT
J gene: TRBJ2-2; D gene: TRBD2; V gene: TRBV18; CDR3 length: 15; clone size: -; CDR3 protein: CASSRLADDTGELFF; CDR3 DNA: TGTGCCAGCTCACGACTAGCGGATGACACCGGGGAGCTGTTTTTT